Detailed here is one T cell receptor (beta chain). Its target is not known. The data derive from a study of cytomegalovirus exposure and HLA in healthy donors. The PCR employed 60 Vbeta primers together with 13 Jbeta primers. Sequenced by immunoSEQ multiplex PCR; TCRdb stores in-frame clones only, minus some. This repertoire includes 35,000 or so clones. Whole-study findings and limits: Presence/absence analyses assumed roughly uniform sequencing depth across donors, which may not hold. In an earlier analysis, productive rearrangement rates for most beta V segments clustered near 87% or 30%.

The length of the CDR3 is 12 residues. V was cut by 0 bases and J by 6 bases, with 5 bases left in between. CDR1 MGHRA and CDR2 YSYEKL come from the germline V gene. Material for sequencing was PBMCs. The sequence derives from a man in his forties in good health and CMV-seropositive. The V call is TRBV4-1, the J call TRBJ2-5; D is unclear. CDR3 nucleotide sequence: TGCGCCAGCAGCCAAGACTCCCAGACCCAGTACTTC. Its protein is CASSQDSQTQYF.